Below are 7 T cell receptor beta chains sequenced from a single sample in a study of identical twins. TCRdb passed the 5' RACE reads through MiXCR, listing each CDR3 protein once. Among 240,000 or so distinct CDR3 sequences listed, 5.5% to 7% were seen once. These same data were also listed under a study on yellow fever vaccine responses in identical twins.

The material sequenced was memory (CD45RO+) T cells sorted from blood. Receptors were obtained from a woman under 30 in good health.

The chain recombines TRBV27 with TRBJ2-3, with D tentatively TRBD2 (7 bases). CDR1 is MNHEY, CDR2 SMNVEV, per germline (reference sequence). V was trimmed by 6 bases and J by 6 bases, leaving 19 bases between them. The length of the CDR3 is 15 residues. CDR3 in DNA: TGTGCCAGCAGCTACTACGGGGGGCTTAGCGATACGCAGTATTTT. Its protein product is CASSYYGGLSDTQYF.

In its sample, this clonotype was seen a few times. The rearrangement joins TRBV27 to TRBJ1-1; TRBD1 might be the D (6 bases). The CDR3 runs to 17 residues. Germline V gene sequence: CDR1 MNHEY, CDR2 SMNVEV (reference sequence). Trimming took 2 bases from V and 0 from J, leaving 16 bases between them. CDR3 amino acids: CASSLRGGTLMNTEAFF. In DNA form, the CDR3 reads TGTGCCAGCAGTTTAAGGGGGGGGACACTAATGAACACTGAAGCTTTCTTT.

This clonotype was seen more than once but under ten times. CDR3: CASRSRSGGQETQYF. CDR3 coding DNA: TGTGCCAGCAGGAGCAGGTCAGGCGGGCAAGAGACCCAGTACTTC. V and J are TRBV2 and TRBJ2-5; possibly TRBD2 for D (5 bases). Between the trimmed V and J ends, which lost 6 bases and 2 bases, there was a span of 16 bases. The CDR3 contains 15 residues. Germline V lookup: CDR1 SNHLY, CDR2 FYNNEI.

This clonotype was counted at least ten times. The gene calls are TRBV7-2 and TRBJ2-1; a possible D gene is TRBD2 (5 bases). This CDR3 region has 13 residues. V shed 4 bases and J shed 6 bases, with 10 bases lying between them. Germline lookup yields CDR1 SGHTA and CDR2 FQGNSA. The CDR3 DNA is TGTGCCAGCAGCTACAAGCGGAGCAATGAGCAGTTCTTC. The encoded protein is CASSYKRSNEQFF.

This chain uses TRBV10-1 with TRBJ2-2; D might be TRBD1 or TRBD2, each matching 5 bases. The CDR3 is 15 residues long. Germline V gene lookup returns CDR1 WNHNN and CDR2 SYGVQD (reference sequence). V lost 1 base and J 10 bases, leaving 16 bases between the germline ends. DNA for the CDR3: TGCGCCAGCAGTGAGTTGTGGGGGACCTCGACGGAGCTGTTTTTT. Its protein is CASSELWGTSTELFF.

The chain is built from TRBV2 and TRBJ2-7; 16 bases match TRBD2. The germline CDR1 and CDR2 sequences are SNHLY and FYNNEI. The CDR3 loop spans 17 amino acids. V was pared by 4 bases and J by 6 bases, with 9 bases of the junction left unmatched. The CDR3 sequence: CASSVSGTSGRASEQYF. The CDR3 DNA is TGTGCCAGCAGTGTCAGCGGGACTAGCGGGAGGGCCAGCGAGCAGTACTTC.

This chain connects TRBV2 to TRBJ2-4; 7 bases agree with TRBD1. J lost 7 bases, V lost 2 bases, and 8 bases had no gene match. CDR3 size: 15 residues. Germline assignment: CDR1 SNHLY and CDR2 FYNNEI. In DNA, the CDR3 is TGTGCCAGCAGTGAACAGGGGGTTCAAACGAACATTCAGTACTTC. Its translation: CASSEQGVQTNIQYF.